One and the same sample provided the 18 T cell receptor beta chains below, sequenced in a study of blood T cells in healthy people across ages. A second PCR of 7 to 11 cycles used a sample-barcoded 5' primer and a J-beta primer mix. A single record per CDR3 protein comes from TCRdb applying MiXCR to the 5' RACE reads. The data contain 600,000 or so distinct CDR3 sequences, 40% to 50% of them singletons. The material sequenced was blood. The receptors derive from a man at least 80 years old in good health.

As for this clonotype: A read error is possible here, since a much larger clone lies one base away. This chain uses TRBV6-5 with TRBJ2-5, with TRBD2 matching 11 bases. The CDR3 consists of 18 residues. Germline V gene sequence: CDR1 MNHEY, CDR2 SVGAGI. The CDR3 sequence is CACSYGGLAGGPGETQYF. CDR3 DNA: TGTGCCTGCAGTTACGGGGGCTTAGCGGGAGGGCCCGGAGAGACCCAGTACTTC.

CDR3 sequence reads: CASSPQAFTDTQYF. The CDR3 coding sequence is TGCGCCAGCAGCCCCCAAGCATTCACAGATACGCAGTATTTT. V is TRBV5-1 and J is TRBJ2-3; D is undetermined. Trimming removed 4 bases from V and 2 bases from J, with 11 bases in between. The CDR3 consists of 14 residues. Germline values: CDR1 SGHRS, CDR2 YFSETQ.

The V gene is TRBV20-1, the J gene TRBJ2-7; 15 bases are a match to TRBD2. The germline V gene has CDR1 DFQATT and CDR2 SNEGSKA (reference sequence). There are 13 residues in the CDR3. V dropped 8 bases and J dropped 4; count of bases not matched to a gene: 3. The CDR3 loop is CSPGTSGRYEQYF. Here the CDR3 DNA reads TGCAGTCCAGGGACTAGCGGGAGGTACGAGCAGTACTTC.

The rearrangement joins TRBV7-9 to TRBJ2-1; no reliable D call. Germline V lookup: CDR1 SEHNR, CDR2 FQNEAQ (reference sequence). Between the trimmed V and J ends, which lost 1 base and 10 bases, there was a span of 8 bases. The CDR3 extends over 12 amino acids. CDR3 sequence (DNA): TGTGCCAGCAGCTTAGTCCAACTGGAGCAGTTCTTC. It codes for CASSLVQLEQFF.

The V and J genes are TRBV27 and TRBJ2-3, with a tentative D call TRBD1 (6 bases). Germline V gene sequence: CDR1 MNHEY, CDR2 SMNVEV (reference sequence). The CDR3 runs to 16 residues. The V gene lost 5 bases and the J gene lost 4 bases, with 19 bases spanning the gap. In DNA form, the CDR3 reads TGTGCCAGCAGTCAGTGGGCAGGGGCTGGCGCAGATACGCAGTATTTT. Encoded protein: CASSQWAGAGADTQYF.

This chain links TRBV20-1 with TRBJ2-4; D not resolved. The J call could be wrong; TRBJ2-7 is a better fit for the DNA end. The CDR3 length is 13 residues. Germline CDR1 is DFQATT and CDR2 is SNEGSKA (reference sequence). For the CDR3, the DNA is TGCAGTGCTAGATCGACATATTCCTACGAGCAGTACTTC. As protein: CSARSTYSYEQYF.

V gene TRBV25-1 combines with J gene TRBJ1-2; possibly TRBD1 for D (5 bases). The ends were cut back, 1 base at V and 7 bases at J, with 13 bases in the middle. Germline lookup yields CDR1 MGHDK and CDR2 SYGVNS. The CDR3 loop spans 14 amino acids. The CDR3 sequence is CASSEFRGLGGYTF. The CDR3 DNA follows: TGTGCCAGCAGTGAATTTCGGGGCTTGGGTGGCTACACCTTC.

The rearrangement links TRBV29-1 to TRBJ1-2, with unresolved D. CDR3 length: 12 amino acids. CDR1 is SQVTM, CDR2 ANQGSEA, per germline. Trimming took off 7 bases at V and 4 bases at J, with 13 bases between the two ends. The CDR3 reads CSALALPYGYTF. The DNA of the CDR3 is TGCAGCGCCCTGGCCCTCCCCTATGGCTACACCTTC.

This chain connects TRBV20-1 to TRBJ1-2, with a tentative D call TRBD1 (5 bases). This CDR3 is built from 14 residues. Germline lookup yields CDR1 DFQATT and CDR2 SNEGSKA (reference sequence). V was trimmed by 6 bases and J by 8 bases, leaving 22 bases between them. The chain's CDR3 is CSAIRRGAAGGYTF. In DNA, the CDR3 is TGCAGTGCCATCAGACGGGGCGCCGCAGGAGGCTACACCTTC.

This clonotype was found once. Here the CDR3 DNA reads TGCAGCGTGGCCCCAGGGGACGAGCAGTTCTTC. Amino acids: CSVAPGDEQFF. The chain has TRBV29-1 and TRBJ2-1; D perhaps matches TRBD1 (6 bases). Germline assignment: CDR1 SQVTM and CDR2 ANQGSEA. The CDR3 runs 11 residues. Trimming removed 6 bases at V and 10 bases at J, with 13 bases between.

CDR3 nucleotide sequence: TGTGCCAGCAGCTTAGATTGGGACACCCACAATGAGCAGTTCTTC. This gives the protein CASSLDWDTHNEQFF. The chain uses TRBV7-2 and TRBJ2-1, with a weak D call TRBD1 (6 bases). V lost 1 base to trimming and J lost 5 bases, with 12 bases between them. The CDR3 is 15 amino acids. Germline V gene data show CDR1 as SGHTA and CDR2 as FQGNSA.

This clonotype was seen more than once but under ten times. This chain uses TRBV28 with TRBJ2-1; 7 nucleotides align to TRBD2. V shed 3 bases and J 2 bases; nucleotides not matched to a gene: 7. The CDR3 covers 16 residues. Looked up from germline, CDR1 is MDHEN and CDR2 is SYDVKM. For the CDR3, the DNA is TGTGCCAGCAGTTTCCCGGGAGGATGGCCCTACAATGAGCAGTTCTTC. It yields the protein CASSFPGGWPYNEQFF.

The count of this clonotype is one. Here the CDR3 DNA reads TGCAGCGTGGGGACAGGGGAAACGAACACTGAAGCTTTCTTT. Amino acid sequence: CSVGTGETNTEAFF. The V call is TRBV29-1, the J call TRBJ1-1; TRBD1 agrees at 10 bases. Germline CDR1 reads SQVTM; CDR2 reads ANQGSEA. V lost 6 bases and J lost 1; bases outside the gene matches: 5. CDR3 length equals 14 residues.

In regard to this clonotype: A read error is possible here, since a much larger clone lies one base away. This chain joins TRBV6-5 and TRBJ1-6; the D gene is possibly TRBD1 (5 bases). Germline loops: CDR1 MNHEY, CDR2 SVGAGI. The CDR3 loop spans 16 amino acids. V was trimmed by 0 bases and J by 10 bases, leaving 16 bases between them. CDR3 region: CASSYSAGAGKSPLHF. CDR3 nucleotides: TGTGCCAGCAGTTACTCGGCTGGGGCTGGTAAGTCACCCCTCCACTTT.

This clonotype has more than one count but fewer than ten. CDR3 region: CASSLSGFTGELFF. CDR3 DNA sequence: TGTGCCAGCAGCTTATCCGGGTTCACCGGGGAGCTGTTTTTT. The chain has TRBV7-2 and TRBJ2-2; D is uncertain. V shed 2 bases and J shed 4 bases, with 8 bases lying between them. The CDR3 has 14 residues. CDR1 and CDR2 (germline): SGHTA, FQGNSA.

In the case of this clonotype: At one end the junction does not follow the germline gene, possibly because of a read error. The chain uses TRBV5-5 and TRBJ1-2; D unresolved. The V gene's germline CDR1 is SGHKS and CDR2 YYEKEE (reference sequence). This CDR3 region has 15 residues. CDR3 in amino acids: CASSLVRERNYGCTF. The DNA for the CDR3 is TGTGCCAGCAGCTTGGTAAGGGAACGGAACTATGGCTGCACCTTC.

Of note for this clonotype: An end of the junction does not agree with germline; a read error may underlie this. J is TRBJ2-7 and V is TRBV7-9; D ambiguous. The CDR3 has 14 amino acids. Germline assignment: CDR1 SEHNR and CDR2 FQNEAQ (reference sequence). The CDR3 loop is CASSLTRHPYEQYF. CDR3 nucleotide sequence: TGTGCCAGTAGCTTAACGCGACACCCCTACGAGCAGTACTTC. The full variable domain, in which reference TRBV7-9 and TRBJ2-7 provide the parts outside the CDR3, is DTGVSQNPRHKITKRGQNVTFRCDPISEHNRLYWYRQTLGQGPEFLTYFQNEAQLEKSRLLSDRFSAERPKGSFSTLEIQRTEQGDSAMYLCASSLTRHPYEQYFGPGTRLTVT.

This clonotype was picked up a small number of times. The DNA of the CDR3 is TGTGCCAGCTCACCCCGTGTGGTCGAGGGGGCGCCGTACGAGCAGTACTTC. Translation gives CASSPRVVEGAPYEQYF. The genes are TRBV18 and TRBJ2-7; 7 nucleotides agree with TRBD1. This CDR3 comprises 17 residues. Germline trimming cut 3 bases from V and 4 bases from J; bases unmatched to any gene: 15. Germline V gene data show CDR1 as KGHSH and CDR2 as LQKENI.